Following are 22 T cell receptor beta chains from one sample sequenced in a study of CD8 T cells in Susac syndrome (dated by TCRdb to about 2019). The library came from the immunoSEQ multiplex PCR assay. RNA was extracted with the RNeasy kit and roughly 0.5 to 1 ug was reverse transcribed using random hexamers. Starting from the raw public reads, TCRdb applied fastp trimming at Q25, assembled clones with MiXCR and retained in-frame beta chains. Every CDR3 protein is listed once, alongside the most common genes and DNA of its rows. The sample includes roughly 200,000 distinct CDR3 sequences, with 90% to 95% observed a single time. Together, the top ten hold 0.12% of the sample. Sequences were obtained from CD4+ T cells from PBMCs. The receptors derive from a human donor with Susac syndrome.

The chain joins TRBV20-1 to TRBJ1-5; the match to TRBD1 covers 10 bases. CDR3 length equals 15 residues. V shed 7 bases, J shed 2 bases, and the junction held 8 bases outside the gene matches. Germline CDR1 and CDR2: DFQATT and SNEGSKA (reference sequence). CDR3 coding DNA: TGCAGTGGCGTCTCGGGGACAGGGGGCAATCAGCCCCAGCATTTT. Residues: CSGVSGTGGNQPQHF.

The V call is TRBV7-2, the J call TRBJ2-7, with TRBD2 identical over 7 bases. The germline V gene has CDR1 SGHTA and CDR2 FQGNSA. This CDR3 is 16 amino acids long. The J segment lost 4 bases and the V segment lost 0 bases, leaving 9 bases of the junction unmatched. In nucleotides, the CDR3 is TGTGCCAGCAGCTTAGCGCAGGGCGGGGGTCAATACGAGCAGTACTTC. Its translation is CASSLAQGGGQYEQYF. The variable domain in full, completed from reference TRBV7-2 and TRBJ2-7, reads GAGVSQSPSNKVTEKGKDVELRCDPISGHTALYWYRQSLGQGLEFLIYFQGNSAPDKSGLPSDRFSAERTGGSVSTLTIQRTQQEDSAVYLCASSLAQGGGQYEQYFGPGTRLTVT.

V usage is TRBV6-2 or TRBV6-3 and J usage is TRBJ2-5, with 10 bases fitting TRBD1. The CDR3 sequence is 17 residues long. Germline loops: CDR1 MNHEY, CDR2 SVGEGT. J gave up 4 bases and V 2 bases, and 10 bases lay outside the gene matches. The CDR3 sequence: CASSYRRDRGTRETQYF. The CDR3 nucleotides read TGTGCCAGCAGTTACCGACGGGACAGGGGAACGAGAGAGACCCAGTACTTC.

The chain carries TRBV3-1 and TRBJ2-5; D ambiguous. The CDR3 runs 12 residues. Trimming shortened V by 0 bases and J by 3 bases, and 2 bases separated the two germline ends. The germline V gene has CDR1 LGHDT and CDR2 YNNKEL (reference sequence). The CDR3 region has the DNA TGTGCCAGCAGCCAAGAAAAAGAGACCCAGTACTTC. Translating gives CASSQEKETQYF.

The V gene is TRBV12-3 or TRBV12-4, the J gene TRBJ2-3; D might be TRBD1 (6 bases). Trimming took 7 bases from V and 4 from J, leaving 18 bases between them. This CDR3 has 15 amino acids. The CDR3 protein is CASNPNTGWADTQYF. CDR3 nucleotide sequence: TGTGCCAGCAACCCAAATACAGGGTGGGCAGATACGCAGTATTTT.

The chain employs TRBV25-1 and TRBJ2-3; D possibly corresponds to TRBD2 (6 bases). Looked up from germline, CDR1 is MGHDK and CDR2 is SYGVNS. This CDR3 contains 14 residues. Trimming pared 4 bases from V and 4 bases from J, leaving 12 bases between. The CDR3 sequence: CASSVSGVPDTQYF. As DNA, the CDR3 is TGTGCCAGCAGTGTATCGGGGGTCCCAGATACGCAGTATTTT.

The V gene is TRBV14, the J gene TRBJ1-2; 10 bases map to TRBD1. The CDR3 loop spans 16 amino acids. V lost 2 bases to trimming and J lost 8 bases; unmatched junction nucleotides: 11. The germline gives CDR1 SGHDN, CDR2 FVKESK. CDR3 protein: CASSQLAGTGATGYTF. The DNA of the CDR3 is TGTGCCAGCAGCCAACTTGCCGGGACAGGGGCAACGGGCTACACCTTC.

The chain recombines TRBV7-2 with TRBJ1-2, with a weak D call TRBD1 (6 bases). In germline, CDR1 is SGHTA, CDR2 FQGNSA. V lost 8 bases to trimming and J lost 2 bases, with 9 bases between them. This CDR3 comprises 12 residues. The CDR3, as DNA: TGTGCCAGCCTGGGACAAAACTATGGCTACACCTTC. Translated: CASLGQNYGYTF.

This clonotype has a single count. The J gene is TRBJ1-5, the V gene TRBV6-2 or TRBV6-3; no reliable D call. This CDR3 has 14 residues. V shed 5 bases and J shed 2 bases, with 10 bases lying between them. Germline lookup yields CDR1 MNHEY and CDR2 SVGEGT. CDR3 sequence (DNA): TGTGCCAGCAGTCAGACCGGAGGCAATCAGCCCCAGCATTTT. Its protein is CASSQTGGNQPQHF.

This clonotype was seen a few times. The gene calls are TRBV9 and TRBJ2-3; D not certain. Germline V gives CDR1 SGDLS, CDR2 YYNGEE. Deletions cut 4 bases from V and 0 bases from J, with 9 bases between. The CDR3 covers 14 residues. The CDR3 sequence is CASSPQGSTDTQYF. The CDR3 nucleotides are TGTGCCAGCAGCCCCCAAGGGAGCACAGATACGCAGTATTTT.

This chain connects TRBV12-3 or TRBV12-4 to TRBJ1-1; TRBD1 is a possible D gene (6 bases). V gave up 2 bases and J gave up 5 bases, with 9 bases separating them. The CDR3 consists of 13 residues. DNA for the CDR3: TGTGCCAGCAGTTTAAGGGGGGAAACTGAAGCTTTCTTT. Protein sequence: CASSLRGETEAFF.

The chain links TRBV7-9 to TRBJ1-5; unclear D gene. Germline V gene sequence: CDR1 SEHNR, CDR2 FQNEAQ (reference sequence). The CDR3 is made up of 16 amino acids. V was trimmed by 1 base and J by 2 bases, leaving 12 bases between them. DNA for the CDR3: TGTGCCAGCAGCTTAGGATCTGGGGTAGGCAATCAGCCCCAGCATTTT. Protein sequence: CASSLGSGVGNQPQHF.

CDR3 in amino acids: CASSGPAGGGHGYTF. In DNA form, the CDR3 reads TGCGCCAGCAGCGGCCCGGCGGGAGGGGGACATGGCTACACCTTC. The chain joins TRBV5-1 to TRBJ1-2; D is possibly TRBD1 (6 bases). The CDR3 is 15 amino acids. The V gene's germline CDR1 is SGHRS and CDR2 YFSETQ. V was pared by 4 bases and J by 6 bases, with 19 bases between.

The rearrangement links TRBV5-4 to TRBJ2-3, with D possibly TRBD1 on 6 matching bases. V lost 10 bases and J 2 bases, leaving 20 bases between the germline ends. The CDR3 has 15 residues. The germline V gene has CDR1 SGHNT and CDR2 YYREEE (reference sequence). The CDR3 is CAYRDRLTNTDTQYF. For the CDR3, the DNA is TGTGCCTACAGGGATCGGCTTACTAACACAGATACGCAGTATTTT.

Comment on this clonotype: At one of its ends the junction is not consistent with the germline gene, which may arise from a read error. The V and J genes are TRBV7-7 and TRBJ2-5, with D perhaps matching TRBD1 (6 bases). This CDR3 comprises 14 residues. CDR1 and CDR2 (germline): SSHAT, FNYEAQ (reference sequence). The CDR3 loop is CASSQGRGQETQYF. The CDR3 bases are TGTGCTAGCAGCCAGGGTAGGGGGCAAGAGACCCAGTACTTC.

The CDR3, as DNA: TGTGCCAGCAGCTCCGGACTGACTAGCGGGGGGTACAATGAGCAGTTCTTC. Amino acids: CASSSGLTSGGYNEQFF. This sequence joins TRBV7-6 and TRBJ2-1; 13 bases line up with TRBD2. Trimming cost V 4 bases and J 4 bases; bases outside gene matches: 7. CDR1 SGHVS and CDR2 FNYEAQ come from the germline V gene. The CDR3 sequence is 17 residues long.

This sequence joins TRBV12-3 or TRBV12-4 and TRBJ2-3; D may correspond to TRBD1 or TRBD2 (6 bases each). This CDR3 has 12 residues. V shed 6 bases and J shed 7 bases, with 11 bases lying between them. The CDR3: CASSQGRNTQYF. The CDR3 nucleotides read TGTGCCAGCAGCCAGGGGAGGAATACGCAGTATTTT.

The rearrangement uses TRBV7-9 and TRBJ1-3, with D hard to call. The germline gives CDR1 SEHNR, CDR2 FQNEAQ (reference sequence). Trimming left V 5 bases short and J 0 bases short, with 11 bases between. The CDR3 sequence is 15 residues long. The CDR3 nucleotides read TGTGCCAGCAGCCCTAGTGGAGCCTCTGGAAACACCATATATTTT. It specifies CASSPSGASGNTIYF. Drawing the rest from reference TRBV7-9 and TRBJ1-3, the complete variable domain is DTGVSQNPRHKITKRGQNVTFRCDPISEHNRLYWYRQTLGQGPEFLTYFQNEAQLEKSRLLSDRFSAERPKGSFSTLEIQRTEQGDSAMYLCASSPSGASGNTIYFGEGSWLTVV.

V and J are TRBV11-1 and TRBJ2-1, with a tentative D call TRBD2 (6 bases). CDR1 and CDR2 from the germline V gene are SGHAT and FQDESV (reference sequence). This CDR3 is 13 amino acids long. V gave up 6 bases and J gave up 7 bases, with 13 bases separating them. The CDR3 spells CASRFTGTNEQFF. The CDR3, as DNA: TGTGCCAGCAGATTTACGGGGACTAATGAGCAGTTCTTC.

CDR3 bases: TGCAGCGCCCTACAGGGACCCTACGAGCAGTACTTC. Translating it yields CSALQGPYEQYF. The V and J genes are TRBV29-1 and TRBJ2-7, with a tentative D call TRBD1 (6 bases). The V end was cut by 7 bases, the J end by 2 bases, with 12 bases between. The CDR3 length is 12 residues. CDR1 is SQVTM, CDR2 ANQGSEA, per germline.

The genes are TRBV5-1 and TRBJ2-1, with 13 bases matching TRBD2. This CDR3 has 15 amino acids. Trimming removed 3 bases from V and 8 bases from J; junction bases left unmatched: 5. From germline, CDR1 is SGHRS and CDR2 YFSETQ. CDR3 residues: CASSYGTSGTYEQFF. The CDR3 nucleotides read TGCGCCAGCAGCTACGGGACTAGCGGGACCTATGAGCAGTTCTTC.

The DNA of the CDR3 is TGTGCCAGCAGTTTAGCGCTTGCGGGGGGGCGGAGGCGAGAGACCCAGTACTTC. It yields the protein CASSLALAGGRRRETQYF. The chain links TRBV12-3 or TRBV12-4 to TRBJ2-5, with TRBD2 matching 9 bases. There are 18 residues in the CDR3. The ends lost 0 bases at V and 4 bases at J; junction bases unmatched: 12.